These T cell receptor beta chains were read from a single sample in a study of blood T cell repertoires in COVID-19. The assay was immunoSEQ multiplex PCR, and TCRdb's table has in-frame clones only and misses some. Of 45,000 to 55,000 clones in the sample, more than 75% were seen once. Sequencing used PBMCs or T cells enriched from blood (not recorded which). The receptors originated from a woman between 45 and 65 years old with acute COVID-19. Both conserved end residues are part of each CDR3. The D gene is left open where the match is weak. Clone size, where shown, is once, few, many, or a class for clones that have expanded.

CDR3 length	V gene	clone size	J gene	D gene	CDR3 DNA	CDR3 protein
11	TRBV11-1	NA	TRBJ2-7	NA	TGTGCCTCCGGAGGGAAATACGAGCAGTACTTC	CASGGKYEQYF
14	TRBV19	NA	TRBJ1-5	NA	TGTGCCAGTAGCCCAGGGGCGGGCAATCAGCCCCAGCATTTT	CASSPGAGNQPQHF
13	TRBV5-1	NA	TRBJ1-6	NA	TGCGCCAGCAGCAGGGGCGGTAATTCACCCCTCCACTTT	CASSRGGNSPLHF
14	TRBV5-1	few	TRBJ1-1	NA	TGCGCCAGCAGCTTGCGGGGTGGGAACACTGAAGCTTTCTTT	CASSLRGGNTEAFF
18	TRBV18	few	TRBJ1-6	TRBD1	TGTGCCAGCTCACCACTGGAAACAGGGGGCGCGCATAATTCACCCCTCCACTTT	CASSPLETGGAHNSPLHF
13	TRBV7-3	NA	TRBJ1-2	TRBD1	TGTGCCAGCAGCCGGGACAGTAACTATGGCTACACCTTC	CASSRDSNYGYTF
13	TRBV7-6	NA	TRBJ2-7	NA	TGTGCCAGCAGCTTAGAAATTAGCTACGAGCAGTACTTC	CASSLEISYEQYF
13	TRBV3-1/TRBV3-2	NA	TRBJ1-2	TRBD1	TGTGCCAGCAGCCAAGTTACAGGGGCGGGCTACACCTTC	CASSQVTGAGYTF
15	TRBV5-5	NA	TRBJ2-7	TRBD1	TGTGCCAGCAGCCATCGGACAGGAGAAGTTTTCGAGCAGTACTTC	CASSHRTGEVFEQYF
13	TRBV2	NA	TRBJ2-7	NA	TGTGCCAGCAGTGGAGACAGTGGCTACGAGCAGTACTTC	CASSGDSGYEQYF
17	TRBV30	NA	TRBJ1-3	NA	TGTGCCTGGAGGCCCCGAAGGGGTCATACACTTGGAAACACCATATATTTT	CAWRPRRGHTLGNTIYF
16	TRBV13	NA	TRBJ1-1	NA	TGTGCCAGCAGCTTAGGCCTTGGCAGGGAGAACACTGAAGCTTTCTTT	CASSLGLGRENTEAFF
14	TRBV5-1	NA	TRBJ2-7	TRBD2	TGCGCCAGCAGCCCACTGGCGGGGGGTGGCGAGCAGTACTTC	CASSPLAGGGEQYF
13	TRBV9	NA	TRBJ1-4	TRBD1	TGTGCCAGCAACAGGGGGGAAAATGAAAAACTGTTTTTT	CASNRGENEKLFF
15	TRBV19	NA	TRBJ2-5	NA	TGTGCCAGTAGTACTTACAAGACAGGACAAGAGACCCAGTACTTC	CASSTYKTGQETQYF
14	TRBV10-3	NA	TRBJ2-7	NA	TGTGCCATCAGTCCGACAGAGAACTACTACGAGCAGTACTTC	CAISPTENYYEQYF
14	TRBV20-1	once	TRBJ2-7	TRBD2	TGCAGTGCTAGTAAGGCTAGCGGTAACTACGAGCAGTACTTC	CSASKASGNYEQYF
14	TRBV9	NA	TRBJ1-4	NA	TGTGCCAGCAGCGCGACAGCCCGAGGCGAAAAACTGTTTTTT	CASSATARGEKLFF
14	TRBV14	few	TRBJ2-7	NA	TGTGCCAGCAGCCCATGGAGGGGCCCGGGAGAGCAGTACTTC	CASSPWRGPGEQYF